These 20 T cell receptor beta chains originate from one sample sequenced in a study of spatial heterogeneity in lung cancer. Study results and caveats: For expanded intratumoral alpha and beta TCRs, counts tracked tumor mutation counts.

The antigens for these receptors are not known. Each CDR3 protein is one row after TCRdb ran MiXCR on the 5' RACE reads. The sample consists of about 13,000 distinct CDR3 sequences, 5.5% to 8.5% of them appearing once. Time point denoted: sample taken at primary tumor resection. Source: lung tumor tissue, taken at surgery. The receptors come from a female donor with early-stage non-small cell lung cancer.

This clonotype has a count of ten or more. The V and J genes are TRBV7-2 and TRBJ2-7, with a possible D match to TRBD2 (6 bases). Deletions cut 5 bases from V and 2 bases from J, with 16 bases between. This CDR3 spans 15 amino acids. The germline CDR1 and CDR2 sequences are SGHTA and FQGNSA. The DNA for the CDR3 is TGTGCCAGCAGCCCTGGGATCGGAGGGACCTACGAGCAGTACTTC. This gives the protein CASSPGIGGTYEQYF.

This clonotype has ten or more counts. At one end the junction does not follow the germline gene, possibly because of a read error. The rearrangement joins TRBV28 to TRBJ1-2, with TRBD1 matching over 7 bases. The CDR3 runs 14 residues. Germline V lookup: CDR1 MDHEN, CDR2 SYDVKM. The CDR3 region is CASSSIGQVRGEAF. Written as DNA, the CDR3 is TGTGCCAGCAGTTCGATCGGACAGGTCCGCGGGGAGGCCTTC.

The V call is TRBV4-3, the J call TRBJ2-7, with 12 bases fitting TRBD2. With V trimmed by 1 base and J by 4 bases, 11 bases remained unmatched. The CDR3 sequence is 18 residues long. CDR1 and CDR2 (germline): LGHNA, YSLEER. Here the CDR3 DNA reads TGCGCCAGCAGCCAAGTTTGGGCTAGCGGGAGGGCAAAATACGAGCAGTACTTC. Protein product: CASSQVWASGRAKYEQYF.

There are a few counts of this clonotype. This chain uses TRBV20-1 with TRBJ1-5, with 9 bases aligning to TRBD1. The CDR3 covers 14 residues. With 7 bases clipped from V and 4 bases from J, the junction kept 8 bases outside the gene matches. The germline V gene has CDR1 DFQATT and CDR2 SNEGSKA (reference sequence). The CDR3 DNA sequence: TGCAGTGTATCGCCCGGGACAGGGAATCAGCCCCAGCATTTT. It encodes CSVSPGTGNQPQHF.

This clonotype showed up many times. The rearrangement uses TRBV11-2 and TRBJ2-2, with D possibly matching TRBD1 (5 bases). The CDR3 sequence is 15 residues long. Trimming removed 4 bases at V and 4 bases at J, with 13 bases between. Germline loops: CDR1 SGHAT, CDR2 FQNNGV. The CDR3, as DNA: TGTGCCAGCAGCTCCCAGGGTTTGGGCACCGGGGAGCTGTTTTTT. Residues: CASSSQGLGTGELFF. The variable domain in full, with the rest retrieved from reference TRBV11-2 and TRBJ2-2, is EAGVAQSPRYKIIEKRQSVAFWCNPISGHATLYWYQQILGQGPKLLIQFQNNGVVDDSQLPKDRFSAERLKGVDSTLKIQPAKLEDSAVYLCASSSQGLGTGELFFGEGSRLTVL.

By frequency in the sample, this clonotype is medium-sized (0.01 to 0.1%). CDR3 sequence reads: CAWSAGAGGPGGYTF. In DNA, the CDR3 is TGTGCCTGGAGTGCGGGGGCAGGGGGTCCGGGAGGCTACACCTTC. The rearrangement links TRBV30 to TRBJ1-2, with 7 bases that match TRBD1. Germline V CDR1 and CDR2: GTSNPN, SVGIG (reference sequence). The J segment lost 8 bases and the V segment lost 1 base, leaving 13 bases of the junction unmatched. This CDR3 region has 15 residues. The full variable domain, completed using reference TRBV30 and TRBJ1-2, is SQTIHQWPATLVQPVGSPLSLECTVEGTSNPNLYWYRQAAGRGLQLLFYSVGIGQISSEVPQNLSASRPQDRQFILSSKKLLLSDSGFYLCAWSAGAGGPGGYTFGSGTRLTVV.

This clonotype was recorded many times. This sequence joins TRBV6-4 and TRBJ2-3, with a possible D match to TRBD2 (5 bases). V was shortened by 8 bases and J by 2 bases, with 11 bases between the two germline ends. Germline-derived CDR1 and CDR2 are MRHNA and SNTAGT. This CDR3 comprises 13 residues. CDR3 coding DNA: TGTGCCAGCGCCGGGGAGCTCACAGATACGCAGTATTTT. Its translation is CASAGELTDTQYF.

This clonotype was counted at least ten times. V is TRBV24-1 and J is TRBJ2-7; no clear D. CDR1 is KGHDR, CDR2 SFDVKD, per germline. This CDR3 is 15 amino acids long. The ends were cut back, 4 bases at V and 9 bases at J, with 21 bases in the middle. In nucleotides, the CDR3 is TGTGCCACCAGTGAAGACACCCTACCTCATCTCGGGCAGTACTTC. Protein sequence: CATSEDTLPHLGQYF.

This clonotype was seen ten or more times. The chain combines TRBV6-4 with TRBJ2-3; no reliable D call. The germline gives CDR1 MRHNA, CDR2 SNTAGT. The CDR3 consists of 13 residues. Trimming left V 4 bases short and J 0 bases short, with 5 bases between. CDR3 residues: CASSADSTDTQYF. The DNA for the CDR3 is TGTGCCAGCAGTGCGGACAGCACAGATACGCAGTATTTT.

This clonotype has ten or more counts. The chain joins TRBV20-1 to TRBJ2-5; 10 bases fit TRBD2. J lost 5 bases, V lost 7 bases, and 13 bases had no gene match. The germline V gene has CDR1 DFQATT and CDR2 SNEGSKA (reference sequence). The CDR3 consists of 15 residues. CDR3 in DNA: TGCAGTGTCCCACCTAGCGGGAGATCCTTTGAGACCCAGTACTTC. Residues: CSVPPSGRSFETQYF.

This clonotype appeared many times. V gene TRBV20-1 combines with J gene TRBJ2-1; D gene ambiguous. The V end lost 5 bases, the J end lost 6 bases, and 8 bases lay between the germline ends. The CDR3 sequence is 11 residues long. Germline V CDR1 and CDR2: DFQATT, SNEGSKA (reference sequence). The chain's CDR3 is CSAQSGNEQFF. The CDR3 nucleotides read TGCAGTGCTCAGAGTGGCAATGAGCAGTTCTTC.

By frequency in the sample, this clonotype is medium-sized (0.01 to 0.1%). V gene TRBV28 combines with J gene TRBJ2-1; tentatively, D is TRBD1 (6 bases). Trimming left V 6 bases short and J 0 bases short, with 18 bases between. Germline V gene data show CDR1 as MDHEN and CDR2 as SYDVKM. The CDR3 is 17 residues long. The CDR3 DNA reads TGTGCCAGCAGGCTACGGCCCCTAGGGGGCTCCTACAATGAGCAGTTCTTC. Translating gives CASRLRPLGGSYNEQFF. Together with reference TRBV28 and TRBJ2-1, the CDR3 gives the full variable domain: DVKVTQSSRYLVKRTGEKVFLECVQDMDHENMFWYRQDPGLGLRLIYFSYDVKMKEKGDIPEGYSVSREKKERFSLILESASTNQTSMYLCASRLRPLGGSYNEQFFGPGTRLTVL.

This clonotype has a count of ten or more. The V call is TRBV30, the J call TRBJ2-6; 9 bases are a match to TRBD1. This CDR3 has 15 amino acids. The J segment lost 2 bases and the V segment lost 6 bases, leaving 5 bases of the junction unmatched. CDR1 is GTSNPN, CDR2 SVGIG, per germline (reference sequence). The CDR3 spells CACRDREAGANVLTF. Written as DNA, the CDR3 is TGTGCCTGCCGGGACAGGGAAGCTGGGGCCAACGTCCTGACTTTC.

As DNA, the CDR3 is TGCAGTGCTAGAGATCGAAGGCTAGGTCAGACCTACGAGCAGTACTTC. Residues: CSARDRRLGQTYEQYF. The V call is TRBV20-1, the J call TRBJ2-7; no definite D call. The CDR3 covers 16 residues. V lost 0 bases to trimming and J lost 2 bases, with 17 bases between them. Looked up from germline, CDR1 is DFQATT and CDR2 is SNEGSKA (reference sequence).

This clonotype has ten or more counts. This rearrangement joins TRBV5-1 to TRBJ1-5; the match to TRBD1 covers 9 bases. In germline, CDR1 is SGHRS, CDR2 YFSETQ. V lost 4 bases and J lost 3; bases outside the gene matches: 8. The CDR3 contains 16 residues. In DNA form, the CDR3 reads TGCGCCAGCAGCCCTGGGACAGGGCGACACAATCAGCCCCAGCATTTT. Translating it yields CASSPGTGRHNQPQHF.

Judged by abundance, this clonotype is medium-sized (0.01 to 0.1%). The chain joins TRBV11-2 to TRBJ1-2; 8 nucleotides align to TRBD1. Per germline, CDR1 SGHAT and CDR2 FQNNGV. Germline trimming cut 5 bases from V and 2 bases from J; bases unmatched to any gene: 13. The CDR3 loop spans 17 amino acids. This chain's CDR3 is CASSPSLPGTGNYGYTF. CDR3 sequence (DNA): TGTGCCAGCAGCCCATCCCTCCCCGGGACAGGAAACTATGGCTACACCTTC.

This clonotype came up many times. V usage is TRBV29-1 and J usage is TRBJ2-7; D is possibly TRBD1 (5 bases). With 4 bases removed from V and 2 bases from J, the gap between germline ends came to 12 bases. The CDR3 runs to 13 residues. Germline V CDR1 and CDR2: SQVTM, ANQGSEA. The CDR3 region is CSVGAGNTYEQYF. The CDR3, as DNA: TGCAGCGTTGGGGCAGGGAACACCTACGAGCAGTACTTC.

This clonotype is medium-sized in the sample. The V and J genes are TRBV7-2 and TRBJ2-1, with TRBD2 matching over 12 bases. V trimming: 7 bases; J trimming: 7 bases; junction bases outside the gene matches: 11. The CDR3 contains 16 residues. Germline CDR1 is SGHTA and CDR2 is FQGNSA. The CDR3 reads CASTRRTSGMGNEQFF. For the CDR3, the DNA is TGTGCCAGCACCCGTCGGACTAGCGGGATGGGGAATGAGCAGTTCTTC. Full variable domain (remainder filled in from reference TRBV7-2 and TRBJ2-1): GAGVSQSPSNKVTEKGKDVELRCDPISGHTALYWYRQSLGQGLEFLIYFQGNSAPDKSGLPSDRFSAERTGGSVSTLTIQRTQQEDSAVYLCASTRRTSGMGNEQFFGPGTRLTVL.

This clonotype is medium-sized by share. This sequence joins TRBV20-1 and TRBJ2-6, with 9 nucleotides matching TRBD1. Germline values: CDR1 DFQATT, CDR2 SNEGSKA (reference sequence). The V segment lost 5 bases and the J segment 0 bases; nucleotides outside the gene matches: 5. The CDR3 is 16 amino acids. The CDR3 bases are TGCAGTGCTCGAGGGACAGGGTTCTCTGGGGCCAACGTCCTGACTTTC. Translation gives CSARGTGFSGANVLTF.

This clonotype is labeled medium-sized. The V gene is TRBV7-9, the J gene TRBJ1-1; D may be TRBD1 (6 bases). This CDR3 contains 14 residues. Germline CDR1 and CDR2: SEHNR and FQNEAQ (reference sequence). V was trimmed by 6 bases and J by 4 bases, leaving 15 bases between them. The CDR3 loop is CASREKQGSTEAFF. The DNA for the CDR3 is TGTGCCAGCAGGGAAAAACAGGGCAGCACTGAAGCTTTCTTT.